The clone carrying this TCR beta chain was seen at least ten times. This specimen belongs to a study of HIV-infected children after antiretroviral therapy interruption. V gave up 4 bases and J gave up 4 bases, with 13 bases separating them. Germline-derived CDR1 and CDR2 are DFQATT and SNEGSKA (reference sequence). The CDR3 has 13 residues. This sample's treatment: PENTA 11 planned treatment interruption arm or continuous ART arm. A 3' RACE protocol on RNA, with unique molecular identifiers, produced the TCR library. TCRdb processed the 3' RACE reads anew with MiXCR; each CDR3 protein has one entry. Of about 50,000 distinct CDR3 sequences listed, around 4.7% are singletons.

The chain uses TRBV20-1 and TRBJ1-1, with a possible D match to TRBD1 (6 bases). The sample in question was CD45RA+ CD4+ T cells from PBMCs, pooled from several time points, obtained from a donor given antiretroviral therapy, either interrupted or continuous. As to subset: naive CD4+ CD45RA+ CD45RO- T cells. The TCR was taken from a pool of human donors with HIV. Here the CDR3 reads CSATKGGGTEAFF. In DNA, the CDR3 is TGCAGTGCTACGAAGGGGGGGGGCACTGAAGCTTTCTTT.